Listed here are 21 T cell receptor beta chains from one sample, sequenced in a study of cytomegalovirus exposure and HLA in healthy donors (dated by TCRdb to about 2017). Library preparation employed the immunoSEQ multiplex PCR assay. For the multiplex PCR, a mixture combining 60 forward primers for TCR Vbeta segments and 13 reverse primers for TCR Jbeta segments was used. TCRdb obtained this table from immuneACCESS and retained in-frame rearrangements with V and J assigned. These tables miss some clones; where compared with another copy, unresolved V genes account for less than half of the shortfall, and the remainder is unexplained. Here the sample has around 140,000 clones; 72% occur a single time. The ten largest make up approximately 4% of the sample. The sequenced material came from PBMCs. These receptors originate from a man aged 45-65 years in good health and CMV-seropositive.

The rearrangement joins TRBV19 to TRBJ2-3, with 11 bases matching TRBD2. CDR3 length: 16 residues. From germline, CDR1 is LNHDA and CDR2 SQIVND (reference sequence). V trimming: 4 bases; J trimming: 5 bases; junction bases outside the gene matches: 8. CDR3 loop: CASSTVTSGTGDTQYF. DNA of the CDR3: TGTGCCAGTAGTACAGTGACTAGCGGGACGGGAGATACGCAGTATTTT.

The CDR3 DNA reads TGTGCCAGCAGTCTCGACAGGGAAGGTGAAGCTTTCTTT. It codes for CASSLDREGEAFF. The chain combines TRBV27 with TRBJ1-1; 7 bases align to TRBD1. Germline V lookup: CDR1 MNHEY, CDR2 SMNVEV (reference sequence). CDR3 length: 13 amino acids. V was clipped by 5 bases and J by 7 bases; unmatched bases: 7.

The rearrangement joins TRBV7-2 to TRBJ2-1, with 9 positions matching TRBD2. V lost 3 bases to trimming and J lost 4 bases; unmatched junction nucleotides: 1. This CDR3 contains 14 residues. Germline V lookup: CDR1 SGHTA, CDR2 FQGNSA. The CDR3 nucleotides read TGTGCCAGCAGCTTGGGACTAGCTTACAATGAGCAGTTCTTC. It is translated as CASSLGLAYNEQFF.

As to this clone: Germline is not matched at one junction end, which may reflect a read error. The gene calls are TRBV20-1 and TRBJ1-1; D not resolved. The CDR3 totals 11 residues. CDR1 is DFQATT, CDR2 SNEGSKA, per germline (reference sequence). CDR3 protein: CSARLNSEAFF. The CDR3 coding sequence is TGCAGTGCTAGATTAAACAGTGAAGCTTTCTTT.

The count of this clone is one. The chain joins TRBV7-8 to TRBJ2-5, with 7 bases fitting TRBD2. The DNA matches TRBJ2-7 better at its end, which makes the J call doubtful. The CDR3 is 14 amino acids. Germline loops: CDR1 SGHVS, CDR2 FQNEAQ. The CDR3 sequence: CASSLGGTSYEQYF. CDR3 nucleotide sequence: TGTGCCAGCAGCTTGGGAGGGACCTCCTACGAGCAGTACTTC.

CDR3 DNA: TGTGCCAGCAGGGGCTCGGACAGGTGGAATCAGCCCCAGCATTTT. Translated, it gives CASRGSDRWNQPQHF. The V and J genes are TRBV27 and TRBJ1-5; 7 nucleotides line up with TRBD1. CDR3 length: 15 amino acids. The ends lost 6 bases at V and 4 bases at J; junction bases unmatched: 9. Germline loops: CDR1 MNHEY, CDR2 SMNVEV (reference sequence).

J is TRBJ1-2 and V is TRBV5-1, with 12 bases identical to TRBD1. Germline values: CDR1 SGHRS, CDR2 YFSETQ. The CDR3 is made up of 14 amino acids. V was pared by 3 bases and J by 7 bases, with 4 bases of the junction left unmatched. The CDR3 sequence is CASSWGQGAGGYTF. The CDR3 bases are TGCGCCAGCAGCTGGGGACAGGGGGCCGGTGGCTACACCTTC.

The CDR3 here is CASSNSGGQRDTQYF. In nucleotides, the CDR3 is TGTGCCAGCAGTAATAGCGGGGGGCAAAGAGATACGCAGTATTTT. This sequence joins TRBV6-6 and TRBJ2-3; 10 bases are a match to TRBD2. Germline-derived CDR1 and CDR2 are MNHNY and SVGAGI (reference sequence). V trimming: 5 bases; J trimming: 5 bases; junction bases outside the gene matches: 7. CDR3 length: 15 residues.

This sequence joins TRBV7-2 and TRBJ1-2, with no clear D. CDR1 and CDR2 (germline): SGHTA, FQGNSA. Trimming took 1 base from V and 4 from J, leaving 13 bases between them. CDR3 length: 15 residues. CDR3 nucleotides: TGTGCCAGCAGCTTAGATAACAGCGGAACCTATGGCTACACCTTC. Residues: CASSLDNSGTYGYTF.

The chain joins TRBV20-1 to TRBJ1-1; D unresolved. Germline assignment: CDR1 DFQATT and CDR2 SNEGSKA (reference sequence). Trimming left V 1 base short and J 8 bases short, with 8 bases between. CDR3 size: 11 residues. CDR3: CSARAAGEAFF. The CDR3 DNA is TGCAGTGCTAGAGCTGCCGGGGAAGCTTTCTTT.

This clone was counted once. J is TRBJ1-2 and V is TRBV6-5; 7 nucleotides agree with TRBD1. Germline V CDR1 and CDR2: MNHEY, SVGAGI. The V gene end was trimmed by 5 bases and the J gene end by 7 bases; junction bases not matched to a gene: 7. The CDR3 extends over 13 amino acids. DNA of the CDR3: TGTGCCAGCAGTGCGACAGGGACGGGTGGCTACACCTTC. This encodes CASSATGTGGYTF.

This sequence joins TRBV5-6 and TRBJ1-6; no definite D call. Deletions cut 3 bases from V and 8 bases from J, with 15 bases between. The CDR3 sequence is 15 residues long. Per germline, CDR1 SGHDT and CDR2 YYEEEE. CDR3 sequence reads: CASSWRVGFYSPLHF. DNA of the CDR3: TGTGCCAGCAGCTGGCGGGTGGGATTTTATTCACCCCTCCACTTT.

This clone has just a few counts. V gene TRBV6-1 combines with J gene TRBJ2-7; 9 bases align to TRBD2. The germline gives CDR1 MNHNS, CDR2 SASEGT. The V and J ends lost 3 bases and 6 bases, in that order; junction bases with no gene match: 15. The CDR3 has 17 residues. In nucleotides, the CDR3 is TGTGCCAGCAGTGACGAGGGGGAGAGGATAGCGGGAGCCGAGCAGTACTTC. It encodes CASSDEGERIAGAEQYF.

The chain employs TRBV5-1 and TRBJ1-1; 12 bases agree with TRBD1. This CDR3 region has 13 residues. V gave up 4 bases and J gave up 12 bases; unmatched junction bases: 7. The germline V gene has CDR1 SGHRS and CDR2 YFSETQ. The CDR3 sequence is CASSTGTGGITFF. The CDR3 DNA sequence: TGCGCCAGCAGCACCGGGACAGGGGGCATAACTTTCTTT.

The V and J genes are TRBV2 and TRBJ1-2; no definite D call. Germline CDR1 SNHLY, CDR2 FYNNEI. V gave up 4 bases and J gave up 1 base, with 13 bases separating them. The CDR3 is made up of 15 amino acids. CDR3 bases: TGTGCCAGCAGTGCGTCCCGGGCGGGTAACTATGGCTACACCTTC. Amino acid sequence: CASSASRAGNYGYTF.

The gene calls are TRBV10-3 and TRBJ2-7; 11 bases align to TRBD2. After removal of 2 bases from V and 7 bases from J, the junction contained 7 bases not matched to a gene. The CDR3 spans 15 residues. Germline V gene data show CDR1 as ENHRY and CDR2 as SYGVKD. The CDR3 bases are TGTGCCATCAGTGAGGATAGCGGGAGGGCCCGGGAGCAGTACTTC. Amino acids: CAISEDSGRAREQYF.

J is TRBJ1-1 and V is TRBV5-1; D uncertain. The CDR3 runs 13 residues. Germline V gene sequence: CDR1 SGHRS, CDR2 YFSETQ. Trimming took off 5 bases at V and 1 base at J, with 9 bases between the two ends. The CDR3 loop reads CASRRGENTEAFF. The CDR3 coding sequence is TGCGCCAGCAGACGAGGAGAGAACACTGAAGCTTTCTTT.

The CDR3 here is CASSLGPPGSPLHF. DNA of the CDR3: TGCGCCAGCAGCTTGGGACCACCGGGTTCACCCCTCCACTTT. The chain recombines TRBV5-1 with TRBJ1-6; the D is unclear. The CDR3 is 14 residues long. Trimming pared 0 bases from V and 9 bases from J, leaving 10 bases between. Germline loops: CDR1 SGHRS, CDR2 YFSETQ. Looking up the rest from reference TRBV5-1 and TRBJ1-6 gives the full variable domain: KAGVTQTPRYLIKTRGQQVTLSCSPISGHRSVSWYQQTPGQGLQFLFEYFSETQRNKGNFPGRFSGRQFSNSRSEMNVSTLELGDSALYLCASSLGPPGSPLHFGNGTRLTVT.

V and J are TRBV5-4 and TRBJ2-1; 15 bases are a match to TRBD2. The CDR3 contains 17 residues. CDR1 is SGHNT and CDR2 is YYREEE in the germline V gene (reference sequence). Losses at the gene ends were 4 bases for V and 7 bases for J; bases not matched to a gene: 9. The CDR3 here is CASSPRTSGRALNEQFF. The CDR3 nucleotides are TGTGCCAGCAGCCCGCGGACTAGCGGGAGGGCATTGAATGAGCAGTTCTTC. Complete variable domain (other parts from reference TRBV5-4 and TRBJ2-1): ETGVTQSPTHLIKTRGQQVTLRCSSQSGHNTVSWYQQALGQGPQFIFQYYREEENGRGNFPPRFSGLQFPNYSSELNVNALELDDSALYLCASSPRTSGRALNEQFFGPGTRLTVL.

The chain employs TRBV4-1 and TRBJ1-1; no clear D. The CDR3 has 16 amino acids. The germline V and J ends were trimmed by 4 bases and 1 base, with 16 bases remaining between them. The germline V gene has CDR1 MGHRA and CDR2 YSYEKL. For the CDR3, the DNA is TGCGCCAGCAGCCCTGACCGGGTCCTTAGGAACACTGAAGCTTTCTTT. This encodes CASSPDRVLRNTEAFF.

J is TRBJ2-6 and V is TRBV25-1; the D gene is possibly TRBD2 (6 bases). Trimming took off 2 bases at V and 0 bases at J, with 8 bases between the two ends. CDR1 is MGHDK, CDR2 SYGVNS, per germline. The CDR3 is 16 amino acids. The CDR3 DNA follows: TGTGCCAGCAGTGAAGGGAGGACCTCTGGGGCCAACGTCCTGACTTTC. It codes for CASSEGRTSGANVLTF.